The 21 T cell receptor beta chains listed next were all sequenced from one sample in a study of blood T cells in healthy people across ages. Alongside a J-beta primer mix, a sample-barcoded 5' primer served in a second PCR lasting about 6 to 12 cycles. MiXCR was run by TCRdb on the 5' RACE reads, yielding one entry per CDR3 protein. This sample has some 900,000 distinct CDR3 sequences, with roughly 52% found just once. Sequenced material: blood. These receptors were collected from a man younger than 40 in good health.

This clonotype was counted a few times. The chain recombines TRBV7-2 with TRBJ2-3, with D perhaps assigned TRBD1 or TRBD2 (6 bases each). Trimming took off 2 bases at V and 1 base at J, with 10 bases between the two ends. The CDR3 extends over 15 amino acids. The germline V gene encodes CDR1 SGHTA and CDR2 FQGNSA. DNA of the CDR3: TGTGCCAGCAGCTTAAGGGGGGCAGGCACAGATACGCAGTATTTT. This codes for CASSLRGAGTDTQYF.

J is TRBJ2-3 and V is TRBV12-3 or TRBV12-4; 10 nucleotides agree with TRBD1. CDR3 length: 15 residues. Trimming took 4 bases from V and 4 from J; bases not matched to a gene: 5. Here the CDR3 DNA reads TGTGCCAGCAGTTCCCTAGGACAGGGGGCAGATACGCAGTATTTT. Translating it yields CASSSLGQGADTQYF.

The chain couples TRBV4-3 to TRBJ1-6; D is unresolved. With 0 bases removed from V and 14 bases from J, the gap between germline ends came to 29 bases. In germline, CDR1 is LGHNA, CDR2 YSLEER. The CDR3 extends over 19 amino acids. Here the CDR3 reads CASSQDVVLSGVAGEALHF. The CDR3 nucleotides are TGCGCCAGCAGCCAAGATGTCGTCCTTAGCGGGGTGGCCGGGGAAGCCCTCCACTTT.

For this clonotype: A much bigger clone sits one base away, suggesting this may be a read error. The rearrangement links TRBV5-5 to TRBJ1-4; no clear D. Trimming took off 5 bases at V and 3 bases at J, with 14 bases between the two ends. The CDR3 is made up of 15 amino acids. The germline V gene encodes CDR1 SGHKS and CDR2 YYEKEE (reference sequence). The CDR3 spells CASSSGLAANEKLFF. CDR3 nucleotides: TGTGCCAGCAGTTCAGGCCTGGCAGCTAATGAAAAACTGTTTTTT.

Turning to this clonotype: Its ends do not fully match the called genes, so a read error is possible. The rearrangement uses TRBV20-1 and TRBJ2-1; tentatively, D is TRBD1 or TRBD2 (6 bases each). This CDR3 has 15 amino acids. The germline gives CDR1 DFQATT, CDR2 SNEGSKA (reference sequence). CDR3 nucleotide sequence: TGCGGTGCTAGGGGGGCTAGCCGCTCCTACAATGAGCAGTTCTTC. Translated: CGARGASRSYNEQFF.

This sequence joins TRBV7-9 and TRBJ2-1; 8 bases match TRBD1. Germline V CDR1 and CDR2: SEHNR, FQNEAQ (reference sequence). The CDR3 is 14 amino acids. V dropped 5 bases and J dropped 8; count of bases not matched to a gene: 8. Here the CDR3 DNA reads TGTGCCAGCAGCCGACAGGGGAGTATGGATGAGCAGTTCTTC. It yields the protein CASSRQGSMDEQFF.

This clonotype showed up many times. The V call is TRBV4-1, the J call TRBJ2-7, with 8 positions matching TRBD2. The trim removed 0 bases at V and 4 bases at J, leaving 2 bases unmatched. From germline, CDR1 is MGHRA and CDR2 YSYEKL. The CDR3 runs 14 residues. The CDR3 spells CASSQERGVYEQYF. In DNA form, the CDR3 reads TGCGCCAGCAGCCAAGAGCGGGGGGTATACGAGCAGTACTTC.

In this sample, this clonotype turned up a few times. The J gene is TRBJ2-1, the V gene TRBV27; 7 bases line up with TRBD1. This CDR3 has 13 amino acids. The junction had 2 bases not matched to a gene; V was cut back by 8 bases and J by 1 base. The germline V gene encodes CDR1 MNHEY and CDR2 SMNVEV (reference sequence). The CDR3 DNA follows: TGTGCCAGCCGGGACAGATCCTACAATGAGCAGTTCTTC. Its translation: CASRDRSYNEQFF.

The V call is TRBV5-8, the J call TRBJ2-7, with a weak D call TRBD1 (5 bases). The CDR3 totals 14 residues. From germline, CDR1 is SGHTS and CDR2 YDEGEE. The ends were cut back, 1 base at V and 6 bases at J, with 14 bases in the middle. The CDR3 sequence is CASSLPARGGEQYF. In DNA form, the CDR3 reads TGTGCCAGCAGCTTGCCGGCTAGGGGTGGCGAGCAGTACTTC.

A word on this clonotype: Compared with germline, one end of the junction differs, possibly owing to a read error. The genes are TRBV7-2 and TRBJ1-1; a weak D match, TRBD1 (5 bases). Germline V gives CDR1 SGHTA, CDR2 FQGNSA. The CDR3 runs 14 residues. The DNA for the CDR3 is TGTGCCAACAGCTTAGACCGGGGCGGCACTGAAGCTTTCTTT. This sequence encodes CANSLDRGGTEAFF.

CDR3 amino acids: CASTPGLLPQYF. Written as DNA, the CDR3 is TGTGCCAGCACCCCGGGTCTCCTTCCGCAGTACTTC. The V gene is TRBV2, the J gene TRBJ2-5; D remains unclear. This CDR3 has 12 residues. Trimming cost V 7 bases and J 11 bases, with 17 bases left between them. CDR1 SNHLY and CDR2 FYNNEI come from the germline V gene.

The chain has TRBV7-2 and TRBJ2-4, with 7 bases aligning to TRBD1. Germline values: CDR1 SGHTA, CDR2 FQGNSA. Trimming removed 1 base from V and 1 base from J; junction bases left unmatched: 1. The CDR3 consists of 15 residues. The CDR3: CASSLEDRAKNIQYF. CDR3 DNA: TGTGCCAGCAGCTTAGAGGACAGGGCCAAAAACATTCAGTACTTC.

The chain has TRBV7-2 and TRBJ2-3; the D gene is possibly TRBD1 (7 bases). Trimming stripped 1 base from V and 5 bases from J, with 19 bases between. The CDR3 has 17 amino acids. Germline V gene sequence: CDR1 SGHTA, CDR2 FQGNSA. CDR3 sequence: CASSLEAQGGARDTQYF. The DNA for the CDR3 is TGTGCCAGCAGCTTAGAGGCCCAGGGGGGAGCCAGAGATACGCAGTATTTT. The variable domain in full, completed from reference TRBV7-2 and TRBJ2-3, reads GAGVSQSPSNKVTEKGKDVELRCDPISGHTALYWYRQSLGQGLEFLIYFQGNSAPDKSGLPSDRFSAERTGGSVSTLTIQRTQQEDSAVYLCASSLEAQGGARDTQYFGPGTRLTVL.

The table lists this clonotype with a count of one. The rearrangement uses TRBV3-1 and TRBJ2-7, with D maybe TRBD2 (6 bases). Trimming cost V 4 bases and J 6 bases, with 13 bases left between them. CDR3 length: 13 residues. Germline-derived CDR1 and CDR2 are LGHDT and YNNKEL (reference sequence). In DNA, the CDR3 is TGTGCCAGCAGCCCCAAGGCGGAGGGCGAGCAGTACTTC. Translated: CASSPKAEGEQYF.

In this sample, this clonotype turned up once. The chain uses TRBV20-1 and TRBJ2-3; D not certain. Looked up from germline, CDR1 is DFQATT and CDR2 is SNEGSKA (reference sequence). The CDR3 runs 16 residues. The CDR3 DNA reads as TGCAGCGGAACGGCCCCGTCGGGCGGTCCCTCGTATTCGCAGTATTTT. This codes for CSGTAPSGGPSYSQYF.

This clonotype showed up many times. The CDR3 sequence is CAISGTGAREGYTF. In DNA form, the CDR3 reads TGTGCCATCAGTGGGACAGGGGCCAGGGAAGGCTACACCTTC. J is TRBJ1-2 and V is TRBV10-3; 9 nucleotides agree with TRBD1. V trimming: 4 bases; J trimming: 8 bases; junction bases outside the gene matches: 8. The CDR3 has 14 amino acids. Germline V lookup: CDR1 ENHRY, CDR2 SYGVKD.

The sample holds a few counts of this clonotype. This chain joins TRBV5-1 and TRBJ2-3; unclear D gene. Trimming cost V 0 bases and J 4 bases, with 9 bases left between them. Germline CDR1 SGHRS, CDR2 YFSETQ. The CDR3 is 14 residues long. The CDR3 reads CASSLGFSSDTQYF. The CDR3 DNA reads as TGCGCCAGCAGCTTGGGATTCTCCTCAGATACGCAGTATTTT. The whole variable domain, filled in from reference TRBV5-1 and TRBJ2-3, reads KAGVTQTPRYLIKTRGQQVTLSCSPISGHRSVSWYQQTPGQGLQFLFEYFSETQRNKGNFPGRFSGRQFSNSRSEMNVSTLELGDSALYLCASSLGFSSDTQYFGPGTRLTVL.

The rearrangement links TRBV5-1 to TRBJ2-7; D may be TRBD2 (7 bases). V was trimmed by 1 base and J by 5 bases, leaving 13 bases between them. CDR3 length: 14 residues. Germline V lookup: CDR1 SGHRS, CDR2 YFSETQ. The CDR3 nucleotides are TGCGCCAGCAGCTTGAACACAGGGAGGGACGAGCAGTACTTC. It is translated as CASSLNTGRDEQYF.

The table lists this clonotype with a few counts. The chain joins TRBV29-1 to TRBJ1-6; a weak D match, TRBD1 (6 bases). The CDR3 extends over 14 amino acids. Trimming shortened V by 4 bases and J by 8 bases, and 15 bases separated the two germline ends. Germline CDR1 and CDR2: SQVTM and ANQGSEA. The CDR3 loop reads CSVGDMGADSPLHF. The CDR3 DNA sequence: TGCAGCGTTGGCGACATGGGGGCTGATTCACCCCTCCACTTT.

In this sample, this clonotype turned up a few times. The chain couples TRBV7-2 to TRBJ1-6; 7 positions agree with TRBD1. The CDR3 sequence is 14 residues long. Germline loops: CDR1 SGHTA, CDR2 FQGNSA. The ends lost 4 bases at V and 8 bases at J; junction bases unmatched: 5. DNA of the CDR3: TGTGCCAGCAGCTCACGACAGGGTGATTCACCCCTCCACTTT. It yields the protein CASSSRQGDSPLHF.

V gene TRBV6-1 combines with J gene TRBJ2-5, with 9 bases identical to TRBD1. The J call could be wrong; TRBJ2-7 is a better fit for the DNA end. Germline V gene lookup returns CDR1 MNHNS and CDR2 SASEGT. The CDR3 length is 15 residues. CDR3 DNA: TGTGCCAGCAGTGACGGGGGGACAGGGTCTGGCGAGCAGTACTTC. Translated, it gives CASSDGGTGSGEQYF.